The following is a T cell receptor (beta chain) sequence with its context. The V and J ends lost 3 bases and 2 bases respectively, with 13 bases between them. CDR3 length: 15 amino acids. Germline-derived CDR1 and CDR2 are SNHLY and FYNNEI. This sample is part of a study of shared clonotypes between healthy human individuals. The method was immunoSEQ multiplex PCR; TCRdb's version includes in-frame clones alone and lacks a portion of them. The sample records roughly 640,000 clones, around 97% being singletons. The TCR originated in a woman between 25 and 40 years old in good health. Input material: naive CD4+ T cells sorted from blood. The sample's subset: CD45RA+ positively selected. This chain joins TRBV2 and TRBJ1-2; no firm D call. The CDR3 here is CASSDRREANYGYTF. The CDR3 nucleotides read TGTGCCAGCAGTGATAGGAGGGAGGCCAACTATGGCTACACCTTC.